The entry below gives a single T cell receptor (beta chain) sequence along with its context. The antigen remains undetermined. The CDR3 contains 17 residues. J gave up 6 bases and V 2 bases, and 11 bases lay outside the gene matches. Germline V gene data show CDR1 as LGHNT and CDR2 as FRNRAP. Through a sample-barcoded 5' primer and a J-beta primer mix, a second PCR was run for roughly 6 to 11 cycles. Tags on each cDNA molecule came from a template-switch adaptor with 12 random nucleotides. TCRdb called the 5' RACE reads again in MiXCR, with one record for every CDR3 protein. This table has around 650,000 distinct CDR3 sequences, 40% to 50% appearing once. This sample stems from a study of blood T cells in healthy people across ages. Overall study results and limits: PBMCs were not sorted, which prevented a conclusive comparison of naive versus antigen-experienced cells. A strong correlation was seen between TCR beta diversity and naive T cell percentage. Long-lived donors carried more naive CD4+ cells and greater diversity than aged donors.

The chain combines TRBV12-5 with TRBJ2-1; TRBD1 matches at 9 bases. The sequence came from an older man in good health. Source material: blood. The CDR3 is CASGLQTTGGVGNEQFF. The DNA for the CDR3 is TGTGCTAGTGGTTTGCAAACGACAGGGGGAGTAGGCAATGAGCAGTTCTTC.